Sequencing of this TCR beta chain was carried out in a study of T cell changes during pregnancy in multiple sclerosis. Produced via immunoSEQ multiplex PCR; TCRdb's table is partial and in-frame only. Counted here are some 87,000 clones, just over 90% occurring once; the ten biggest clones make up roughly 0.21%. Trimming cost V 6 bases and J 5 bases, with 10 bases left between them. This CDR3 comprises 11 residues. CDR1 is GTSNPN and CDR2 is SVGIG in the germline V gene (reference sequence). This clone was picked up a small number of times. This chain connects TRBV30 to TRBJ1-1; weak D call: TRBD1 (5 bases). The specimen comprised CD4+ T cells from peripheral blood mononuclear cells, sampled before pregnancy. The receptor was isolated from a female donor with multiple sclerosis, enrolled in a pregnancy study. The CDR3 loop is CACWGGTEAFF. As DNA, the CDR3 is TGTGCCTGTTGGGGGGGGACTGAAGCTTTCTTT. The variable domain in full, with the rest retrieved from reference TRBV30 and TRBJ1-1, is SQTIHQWPATLVQPVGSPLSLECTVEGTSNPNLYWYRQAAGRGLQLLFYSVGIGQISSEVPQNLSASRPQDRQFILSSKKLLLSDSGFYLCACWGGTEAFFGQGTRLTVV.